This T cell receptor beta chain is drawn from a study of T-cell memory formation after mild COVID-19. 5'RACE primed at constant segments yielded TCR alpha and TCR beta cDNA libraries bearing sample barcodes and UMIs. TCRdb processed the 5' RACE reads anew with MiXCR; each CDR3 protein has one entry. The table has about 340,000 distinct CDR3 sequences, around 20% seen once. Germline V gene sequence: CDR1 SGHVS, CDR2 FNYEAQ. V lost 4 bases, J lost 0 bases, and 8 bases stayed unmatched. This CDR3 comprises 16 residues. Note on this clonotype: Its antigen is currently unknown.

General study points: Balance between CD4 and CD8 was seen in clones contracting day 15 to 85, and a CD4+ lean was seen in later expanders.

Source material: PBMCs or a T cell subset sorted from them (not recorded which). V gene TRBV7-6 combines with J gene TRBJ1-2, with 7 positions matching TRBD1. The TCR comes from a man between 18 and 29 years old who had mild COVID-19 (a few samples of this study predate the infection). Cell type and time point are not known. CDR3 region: CASSSKSRGANYGYTF. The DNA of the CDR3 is TGTGCCAGCAGCTCGAAAAGCAGGGGGGCTAACTATGGCTACACCTTC.